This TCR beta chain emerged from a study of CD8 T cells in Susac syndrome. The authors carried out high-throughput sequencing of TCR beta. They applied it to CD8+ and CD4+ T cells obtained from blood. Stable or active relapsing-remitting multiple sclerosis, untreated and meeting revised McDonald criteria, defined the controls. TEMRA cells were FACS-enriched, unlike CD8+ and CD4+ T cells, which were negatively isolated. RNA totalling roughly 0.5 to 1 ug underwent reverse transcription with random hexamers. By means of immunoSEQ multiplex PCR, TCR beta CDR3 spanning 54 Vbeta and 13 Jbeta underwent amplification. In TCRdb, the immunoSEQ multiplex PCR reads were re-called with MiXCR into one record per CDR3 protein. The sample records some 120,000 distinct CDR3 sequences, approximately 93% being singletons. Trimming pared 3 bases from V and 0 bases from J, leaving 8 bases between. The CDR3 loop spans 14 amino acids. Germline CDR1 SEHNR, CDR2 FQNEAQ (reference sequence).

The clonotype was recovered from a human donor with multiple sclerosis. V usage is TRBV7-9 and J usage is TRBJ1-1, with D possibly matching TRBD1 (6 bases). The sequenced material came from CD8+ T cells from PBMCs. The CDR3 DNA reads TGTGCCAGCAGCTTGGGGACATTGAACACTGAAGCTTTCTTT. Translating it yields CASSLGTLNTEAFF. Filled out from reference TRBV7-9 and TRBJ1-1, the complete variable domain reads DTGVSQNPRHKITKRGQNVTFRCDPISEHNRLYWYRQTLGQGPEFLTYFQNEAQLEKSRLLSDRFSAERPKGSFSTLEIQRTEQGDSAMYLCASSLGTLNTEAFFGQGTRLTVV.